This T cell receptor beta chain was recorded in a study of beta chain features in type 1 diabetes. As concerns this clone: Its specificity is unknown.

Study findings and constraints: PCR might show a preference for shorter templates, equally across patients and controls. Among all four CD4+ subsets, Type 1 diabetes patients had TCRB CDR3s that were moderately but significantly shorter. cDNA-based reads could over-represent cells with high TCR expression.

The entirety of the isolated RNA underwent reverse transcription, so expressed TCRB transcripts were sequenced. Generated by immunoSEQ multiplex PCR, the TCRdb table keeps only in-frame clones and is missing some. Of more than 250,000 clones detected, around 15% appear once; the ten largest clones hold around 0.016%. Sample: naive CD4+ T cells from blood. The clonotype comes from a young man with type 1 diabetes.

In nucleotides, the CDR3 is TGTGCCTGGAGTCCTAGCGGGAGGTGGAATGAGCAGTTCTTC. This codes for CAWSPSGRWNEQFF. The rearrangement joins TRBV30 to TRBJ2-1; 11 nucleotides agree with TRBD2. This CDR3 has 14 amino acids. V lost 2 bases to trimming and J lost 7 bases; unmatched junction nucleotides: 4. Germline V CDR1 and CDR2: GTSNPN, SVGIG (reference sequence). Full variable domain (missing parts from reference TRBV30 and TRBJ2-1): SQTIHQWPATLVQPVGSPLSLECTVEGTSNPNLYWYRQAAGRGLQLLFYSVGIGQISSEVPQNLSASRPQDRQFILSSKKLLLSDSGFYLCAWSPSGRWNEQFFGPGTRLTVL.